This is a list of T cell receptor beta chains from one sample in a study of CD8+ T cells in alopecia areata. The table came from immunoSEQ multiplex PCR; TCRdb's copy has only in-frame clones and leaves some out. The table includes around 190,000 clones, under 70% detected once. Material: CD4+ T cells sorted from blood, obtained at week 4, from a patient treated with tofacitinib. The source is a human donor with alopecia areata. Both conserved end residues are part of each CDR3. The D gene is left open where the match is weak. Clone size appears in some rows only: once, few, many, or a class for an expanded clone.

>-|TRBJ2-3|TRBV6-5|-
TGTGCCAGCAGTTACTCGAGCCCAAACACAGATACGCAGTATTTT
CASSYSSPNTDTQYF
>-|TRBJ2-7|TRBV14|-
TGTGCCAGCAGCCGAGGTCTCCACTACGAGCAGTACTTC
CASSRGLHYEQYF
>-|TRBJ2-3|TRBV2|-
TGTGCCAGCAGTGATCCCTGGGTAGATACGCAGTATTTT
CASSDPWVDTQYF
>-|TRBJ2-3|TRBV7-3|-
TGTGCCAGCAGCTTTCCCCACGCCGATACGCAGTATTTT
CASSFPHADTQYF
>-|TRBJ2-3|TRBV9|-
TGTGCCAGCAGCGTAGGACAGCTCGCTTACCCAGATACGCAGTATTTT
CASSVGQLAYPDTQYF
>-|TRBJ2-6|TRBV11-2|-
TGTGCCAGCAGCTTAGACTTTGGGGCCAACGTCCTGACTTTC
CASSLDFGANVLTF
>-|TRBJ2-2|TRBV29-1|-
TGCAGCGTTCAGTACCAGACAGCGACGAACACCGGGGAGCTGTTTTTT
CSVQYQTATNTGELFF
>-|TRBJ2-5|TRBV5-1|-
TGCGCCAGCAGGGAGGGGGCCCGGGAGACCCAGTACTTC
CASREGARETQYF
>TRBD2|TRBJ2-5|TRBV5-4|-
TGTGCCAGCAGCTTGGACGGCCGAGCGGGGGGGCAGGAGACCCAGTACTTC
CASSLDGRAGGQETQYF
>-|TRBJ2-2|TRBV7-2|-
TGTGCCAGCAGCTTATTTCAGACAGTTCCCGGGGAGCTGTTTTTT
CASSLFQTVPGELFF
>TRBD2|TRBJ2-5|TRBV7-2|-
TGTGCCAGCAGCTTCGGGACTAGCGGGTGGGAGACCCAGTACTTC
CASSFGTSGWETQYF
>-|TRBJ2-4|TRBV29-1|few
TGCAGCGTCCCGGGACTAGCCAAAAACATTCAGTACTTC
CSVPGLAKNIQYF
>TRBD2|TRBJ2-7|TRBV10-3|few
TGTGCCATCAGTGAACTAGCGGGAACCTACGAGCAGTACTTC
CAISELAGTYEQYF
>-|TRBJ2-3|TRBV19|-
TGTGCCAGTAGCCAGATGGGGGCACACACAGATACGCAGTATTTT
CASSQMGAHTDTQYF
>TRBD1|TRBJ2-7|TRBV5-1|-
TGCGCCAGCAGCTCCGGGACAGCCGAGGCCAAGCAGTACTTC
CASSSGTAEAKQYF
>-|TRBJ2-3|TRBV30|-
TGTGCCTGGAGGGAAAGCGCAGATACGCAGTATTTT
CAWRESADTQYF
>TRBD1|TRBJ1-3|TRBV7-2|-
TGTGCCAGCAGCCGACAACAGGACAGGAACTCTGGAAACACCATATATTTT
CASSRQQDRNSGNTIYF
>-|TRBJ1-1|TRBV30|-
TGTGCCTCCTCCACCGGCAAGTTGAACACTGAAGCTTTCTTT
CASSTGKLNTEAFF
>TRBD1|TRBJ2-7|TRBV15|-
TGTGCCACCAGCGCGCGATCCGGGACAGGGGGGTTTAAGTACTTC
CATSARSGTGGFKYF
>TRBD1|TRBJ1-2|TRBV29-1|-
TGCAGCGTTTTGGGTGGACAGGCTACTAACTATGGCTACACCTTC
CSVLGGQATNYGYTF
>-|TRBJ1-2|TRBV29-1|-
TGCAGCGTTGACCGCAGGGCCTCTGGCTACACCTTC
CSVDRRASGYTF
>TRBD1|TRBJ2-5|TRBV6-5|-
TGTGCCAGCAGTAGGGGACAGCAAGAGACCCAGTACTTC
CASSRGQQETQYF
>TRBD1|TRBJ1-3|TRBV11-2|few
TGTGCCAGCAGCCGACGGGACAGCCTCTCTGGAAACACCATATATTTT
CASSRRDSLSGNTIYF
>TRBD1|TRBJ2-5|TRBV7-2|-
TGTGCCAGCAGCTCAATAGGGTATTCGGACAGGGTGTCCCAGTACTTC
CASSSIGYSDRVSQYF
>-|TRBJ2-5|TRBV5-1|-
TGCGCCAGCAGCCCGGGACTGGTTCAAGAGACCCAGTACTTC
CASSPGLVQETQYF
>TRBD1|TRBJ1-1|TRBV30|-
TGTGCCTGGAGGAACCGGGACAGGGGTTTTGTTGAAGCTTTCTTT
CAWRNRDRGFVEAFF
>-|TRBJ2-1|TRBV29-1|-
TGCAGCGTTTTGCGGGGAACCTACAATGAGCAGTTCTTC
CSVLRGTYNEQFF
>-|TRBJ1-2|TRBV2|-
TGTGCCAGCAGTGAAGCGTTAGCGGGCGGCTACACCTTC
CASSEALAGGYTF
>-|TRBJ1-4|TRBV29-1|-
TGCAGCGCACGGGACAATGGTAGGGGACTGTTTTTT
CSARDNGRGLFF
>TRBD1|TRBJ2-1|TRBV27|-
TGTGCCAGCAGGGACAGGGGTAATGGTGAGCAGTTCTTC
CASRDRGNGEQFF
>TRBD1|TRBJ1-2|TRBV29-1|-
TGCAGCGTACCCGAGGGGGCAGGAAACTATGGCTACACCTTC
CSVPEGAGNYGYTF
>-|TRBJ2-3|TRBV23-1|-
TGCGCCAGCAGTCAATCGTATACAGATACGCAGTATTTT
CASSQSYTDTQYF
>-|TRBJ1-2|TRBV29-1|-
TGCAGCGACGGAACCCGGGACGGAGGCTATGGCTACACCTTC
CSDGTRDGGYGYTF